The 17 T cell receptor beta chains reported below all come from one sample, sequenced in a study of cytotoxic CD8 clonotypes in ibrutinib-treated CLL. Profiling relied on immunoSEQ multiplex PCR, and the TCRdb table lists in-frame clones only, not all of them. The profile covers fewer than 400,000 clones, with about 61% appearing a single time and 6.3% taken by the ten largest. The sequenced sample was PBMCs, obtained after 36 months of ibrutinib treatment. Receptors were obtained from a human donor with chronic lymphocytic leukemia.

The chain is built from TRBV25-1 and TRBJ2-2; the match to TRBD1 covers 7 bases. V lost 6 bases, J lost 1 base, and 2 bases stayed unmatched. Germline assignment: CDR1 MGHDK and CDR2 SYGVNS. This CDR3 contains 14 residues. The chain's CDR3 is CASRRTGNTGELFF. As DNA, the CDR3 is TGTGCCAGCAGACGGACAGGGAACACCGGGGAGCTGTTTTTT.

The chain couples TRBV12-5 to TRBJ1-1, with D possibly TRBD1 on 5 matching bases. The V gene's germline CDR1 is LGHNT and CDR2 FRNRAP. The CDR3 has 14 residues. V was cut by 8 bases and J by 0 bases, with 13 bases left in between. The CDR3 DNA reads TGTGCTAGTTCCCCAGGGTATATGAACACTGAAGCTTTCTTT. It encodes CASSPGYMNTEAFF.

The gene calls are TRBV20-1 and TRBJ1-3; D is unresolved. The CDR3 runs to 11 residues. V dropped 6 bases and J dropped 9 bases, with 12 bases sitting between them. Looked up from germline, CDR1 is DFQATT and CDR2 is SNEGSKA (reference sequence). CDR3 in DNA: TGCAGTGCCTATATTACGGGCACCATATATTTT. Translation gives CSAYITGTIYF.

V and J are TRBV18 and TRBJ2-2, with TRBD1 identical over 11 bases. V lost 6 bases and J lost 6; bases outside the gene matches: 6. Germline V CDR1 and CDR2: KGHSH, LQKENI. This CDR3 has 15 amino acids. In nucleotides, the CDR3 is TGTGCCAGCTCGTCGGACAGGGGGCGCCCCGGGGAGCTGTTTTTT. Amino acids: CASSSDRGRPGELFF.

The chain has TRBV29-1 and TRBJ1-1; no firm D call. V lost 4 bases, J lost 4 bases, and 13 bases lay in between. Germline CDR1 and CDR2: SQVTM and ANQGSEA. This CDR3 spans 13 amino acids. CDR3 loop: CSVAGREGTEAFF. In nucleotides, the CDR3 is TGCAGCGTTGCGGGGAGGGAAGGCACTGAAGCTTTCTTT.

This clone came up a few times. This sequence joins TRBV28 and TRBJ2-5, with 9 bases fitting TRBD2. Germline V gene lookup returns CDR1 MDHEN and CDR2 SYDVKM. This CDR3 has 15 residues. Losses at the gene ends were 3 bases for V and 5 bases for J; bases not matched to a gene: 7. CDR3 residues: CASSLVAGDLETQYF. CDR3 nucleotide sequence: TGTGCCAGCAGTTTGGTAGCGGGAGATTTGGAGACCCAGTACTTC.

The rearrangement uses TRBV5-1 and TRBJ1-1; 9 positions match TRBD1. This CDR3 is 15 amino acids long. Germline CDR1 and CDR2: SGHRS and YFSETQ. Germline trimming cut 4 bases from V and 2 bases from J; bases unmatched to any gene: 6. In nucleotides, the CDR3 is TGCGCCAGCAGCCACAGGGGGCCATTAAACACTGAAGCTTTCTTT. It is translated as CASSHRGPLNTEAFF.

V and J are TRBV7-6 and TRBJ1-5; D is unclear. Germline CDR1 reads SGHVS; CDR2 reads FNYEAQ. V lost 1 base and J lost 2, with 12 bases in between. This CDR3 has 16 residues. The CDR3 spells CASSLGDRDGNQPQHF. Written as DNA, the CDR3 is TGTGCCAGCAGCTTAGGTGATAGGGATGGCAATCAGCCCCAGCATTTT.

The chain has TRBV21-1 and TRBJ1-2. TRBV21-1 is given as a pseudogene. The CDR3 is 14 residues long. The CDR3 nucleotides are TGTGCCAGCAGCACGGTCCGGCGGCACTATGGCTACACCTTC. Translating it yields CASSTVRRHYGYTF.

This chain uses TRBV5-6 with TRBJ1-6; maybe TRBD1 (5 bases). This CDR3 comprises 17 residues. V shed 3 bases and J shed 2 bases, with 15 bases lying between them. Germline values: CDR1 SGHDT, CDR2 YYEEEE. CDR3 loop: CASSYSWGRTYNSPLHF. The CDR3 region has the DNA TGTGCCAGCAGCTATAGCTGGGGCCGAACCTATAATTCACCCCTCCACTTT. Based on the CDR3 plus reference TRBV5-6 and TRBJ1-6, the full variable domain is DAGVTQSPTHLIKTRGQQVTLRCSPKSGHDTVSWYQQALGQGPQFIFQYYEEEERQRGNFPDRFSGHQFPNYSSELNVNALLLGDSALYLCASSYSWGRTYNSPLHFGNGTRLTVT.

The V and J genes are TRBV14 and TRBJ2-7; unclear D gene. V dropped 0 bases and J dropped 2 bases, with 14 bases sitting between them. The germline CDR1 and CDR2 sequences are SGHDN and FVKESK. The CDR3 runs to 16 residues. CDR3 amino acids: CASSQELPGAPYEQYF. The CDR3 DNA reads TGTGCCAGCAGCCAAGAACTTCCGGGCGCCCCCTACGAGCAGTACTTC.

The rearrangement uses TRBV29-1 and TRBJ1-5; weak D call: TRBD1 (5 bases). Trimming pared 4 bases from V and 4 bases from J, leaving 11 bases between. From germline, CDR1 is SQVTM and CDR2 ANQGSEA. The CDR3 contains 13 residues. As DNA, the CDR3 is TGCAGCGTTGGAGGGGTAGGGAATCAGCCCCAGCATTTT. This codes for CSVGGVGNQPQHF.

V and J are TRBV6-4 and TRBJ1-6; D is perhaps TRBD1 (5 bases). The CDR3 runs 14 residues. Germline V gives CDR1 MRHNA, CDR2 SNTAGT. Deletions cut 4 bases from V and 11 bases from J, with 15 bases between. CDR3 nucleotides: TGTGCCAGCAGTGCCACCCCAGGGTTTACACCCCTCCACTTT. It yields the protein CASSATPGFTPLHF.

This clone was found a few times. The V call is TRBV27, the J call TRBJ2-6; D is possibly TRBD1 or TRBD2 (6 bases each). Trimming took off 6 bases at V and 0 bases at J, with 15 bases between the two ends. Germline V lookup: CDR1 MNHEY, CDR2 SMNVEV (reference sequence). The CDR3 sequence is 17 residues long. CDR3 amino acids: CASSRVGGGSGANVLTF. In DNA, the CDR3 is TGTGCCAGCAGCCGCGTGGGGGGCGGCTCTGGGGCCAACGTCCTGACTTTC.

V gene TRBV13 combines with J gene TRBJ2-4, with 7 bases matching TRBD1. With V trimmed by 1 base and J by 2 bases, 5 bases remained unmatched. CDR1 PRHDT and CDR2 FYEKMQ come from the germline V gene (reference sequence). There are 16 residues in the CDR3. The CDR3, as DNA: TGTGCCAGCAGCTTAGTAATGACAGGGTCCAAAAACATTCAGTACTTC. Translated, it gives CASSLVMTGSKNIQYF.

This rearrangement joins TRBV6-5 to TRBJ1-2, with TRBD1 as a possible D gene (6 bases). CDR1 is MNHEY, CDR2 SVGAGI, per germline. The ends were cut back, 6 bases at V and 8 bases at J, with 16 bases in the middle. The CDR3 is made up of 13 amino acids. This CDR3 is CASSDPQGRGYTF. CDR3 sequence (DNA): TGTGCCAGCAGCGACCCGCAGGGGAGAGGCTACACCTTC.

This clone is a singleton in its sample. The chain couples TRBV19 to TRBJ1-1; 8 bases are a match to TRBD1. V was pared by 4 bases and J by 0 bases, with 4 bases of the junction left unmatched. This CDR3 spans 15 amino acids. Germline V gene data show CDR1 as LNHDA and CDR2 as SQIVND (reference sequence). CDR3 sequence: CASSTDRAMNTEAFF. CDR3 DNA: TGTGCCAGTAGTACGGACAGGGCCATGAACACTGAAGCTTTCTTT.